The subject of this entry is one T cell receptor beta chain. Its antigen is still unknown. This entry is derived from a study of T cell responses to AZD1222 COVID-19 vaccine. Broader study findings: Among those given AZD1222, only 6 or 7 were seropositive at baseline. Without day 14 samples, only post-peak T cell repertoires were studied.

This table comes from immunoSEQ multiplex PCR, and its TCRdb copy is limited to in-frame clones, with some not included. The top ten hold 1.5% to 2% of the sample, which has around 160,000 clones, 85% to 95% seen once. The germline gives CDR1 MNHEY, CDR2 SMNVEV (reference sequence). The ends were cut back, 3 bases at V and 5 bases at J, with 7 bases in the middle. This CDR3 has 13 residues. The chain joins TRBV27 to TRBJ2-2; D is unresolved. Sequencing was performed on peripheral blood, taken on day 0 of AZD1222 vaccination. The sequence derives from an adult in good health. As DNA, the CDR3 is TGTGCCAGCAGTTTCAGGTCGACCGGGGAGCTGTTTTTT. Translated, it gives CASSFRSTGELFF.